These 19 T cell receptor beta chains were sequenced from one sample in a study of cytomegalovirus exposure and HLA in healthy donors. PCR used 60 Vbeta primers and 13 Jbeta primers. TCRdb keeps only in-frame clones here, not all; method: immunoSEQ multiplex PCR. This sample carries over 200,000 clones, roughly 85% of them seen once, and the ten largest clones take 1.5% to 2%. Sequences were obtained from PBMCs. Every receptor here comes from a male donor in good health and CMV-seronegative.

The chain uses TRBV7-9 and TRBJ1-1, with 7 nucleotides matching TRBD1. There are 16 residues in the CDR3. With 4 bases clipped from V and 1 base from J, the junction kept 9 bases outside the gene matches. Germline V lookup: CDR1 SEHNR, CDR2 FQNEAQ (reference sequence). CDR3 sequence (DNA): TGTGCCAGCAGCTCGGGACAGTTGGCAGGGAACACTGAAGCTTTCTTT. Protein: CASSSGQLAGNTEAFF.

The chain carries TRBV6-5 and TRBJ2-7, with 7 bases aligning to TRBD1. J lost 3 bases, V lost 8 bases, and 7 bases had no gene match. Germline V gene sequence: CDR1 MNHEY, CDR2 SVGAGI. This CDR3 contains 13 residues. DNA for the CDR3: TGTGCCAGCGGCACCGACAGGGACTACGAGCAGTACTTC. Its translation: CASGTDRDYEQYF.

The V gene is TRBV7-9, the J gene TRBJ1-5; weak D call: TRBD1 (5 bases). V was shortened by 3 bases and J by 0 bases, with 12 bases between the two germline ends. Per the germline V gene, CDR1 is SEHNR and CDR2 is FQNEAQ (reference sequence). The CDR3 extends over 16 amino acids. CDR3 nucleotide sequence: TGTGCCAGCAGCTTGGGGGGAGGGAGTAGCAATCAGCCCCAGCATTTT. The encoded protein is CASSLGGGSSNQPQHF.

This chain uses TRBV2 with TRBJ1-4; D unclear. The V end was cut by 7 bases, the J end by 7 bases, with 13 bases between. The CDR3 extends over 13 amino acids. CDR1 is SNHLY, CDR2 FYNNEI, per germline. The DNA of the CDR3 is TGTGCCAGCAACCGGGAAGAGGGTGAAAAACTGTTTTTT. Translating gives CASNREEGEKLFF.

The J gene is TRBJ1-1, the V gene TRBV5-1; TRBD1 matches at 9 bases. Trimming at V came to 3 bases and at J to 6 bases, leaving 6 bases not matched to a gene. The CDR3 extends over 14 amino acids. CDR1 and CDR2 (germline): SGHRS, YFSETQ. Here the CDR3 DNA reads TGCGCCAGCAGCTCCCCGGGACAGGGTCCTGAAGCTTTCTTT. This sequence encodes CASSSPGQGPEAFF.

V usage is TRBV9 and J usage is TRBJ2-1, with a possible D match to TRBD1 (6 bases). This CDR3 is built from 16 residues. V was shortened by 3 bases and J by 7 bases, with 20 bases between the two germline ends. The germline CDR1 and CDR2 sequences are SGDLS and YYNGEE. CDR3 in DNA: TGTGCCAGCAGCGATCGATCCGGTACAGGGTCAAATGAGCAGTTCTTC. Encoded protein: CASSDRSGTGSNEQFF.

The V gene is TRBV5-5, the J gene TRBJ1-3; 8 positions agree with TRBD1. This CDR3 has 15 amino acids. The germline V gene has CDR1 SGHKS and CDR2 YYEKEE (reference sequence). V shed 1 base and J 3 bases; nucleotides not matched to a gene: 3. The CDR3: CASSLTTGDGNTIYF. In DNA form, the CDR3 reads TGTGCCAGCAGCTTGACGACAGGGGATGGAAACACCATATATTTT.

This chain connects TRBV7-9 to TRBJ2-3, with 8 bases matching TRBD1. The CDR3 has 15 residues. Trimming cost V 4 bases and J 1 base; bases outside gene matches: 4. Germline V gene lookup returns CDR1 SEHNR and CDR2 FQNEAQ (reference sequence). The CDR3 bases are TGTGCCAGCAGCTCAAAGACAGGGGGCACAGATACGCAGTATTTT. Encoded protein: CASSSKTGGTDTQYF.

This chain uses TRBV7-2 with TRBJ1-2; a weak D match, TRBD1 (6 bases). The germline V gene has CDR1 SGHTA and CDR2 FQGNSA. The V end was cut by 1 base, the J end by 4 bases, with 13 bases between. The CDR3 is 15 amino acids. CDR3 loop: CASSLELSGAYGYTF. DNA for the CDR3: TGTGCCAGCAGCTTAGAGCTTTCAGGGGCCTATGGCTACACCTTC.

This clone was observed a few times. The CDR3 sequence: CASSPGTGGNQPQHF. The CDR3 DNA follows: TGTGCCAGCTCACCCGGGACAGGGGGCAATCAGCCCCAGCATTTT. This chain links TRBV18 with TRBJ1-5; the match to TRBD1 covers 10 bases. V was clipped by 3 bases and J by 2 bases; unmatched bases: 1. Germline V gene sequence: CDR1 KGHSH, CDR2 LQKENI. The CDR3 covers 15 residues.

The chain combines TRBV4-3 with TRBJ2-2; TRBD1 is a possible D gene (7 bases). The CDR3 sequence is 19 residues long. Per germline, CDR1 LGHNA and CDR2 YSLEER. V was cut by 0 bases and J by 5 bases, with 22 bases left in between. This CDR3 is CASSQEASGRGRETGELFF. DNA for the CDR3: TGCGCCAGCAGCCAAGAAGCCTCCGGAAGGGGGCGGGAAACCGGGGAGCTGTTTTTT.

V usage is TRBV27 and J usage is TRBJ1-6, with no clear D. The CDR3 loop spans 13 amino acids. Trimming stripped 0 bases from V and 9 bases from J, with 6 bases between. CDR1 and CDR2 from the germline V gene are MNHEY and SMNVEV (reference sequence). CDR3 in amino acids: CASSLSGVSPLHF. CDR3 coding DNA: TGTGCCAGCAGTTTATCGGGCGTTTCACCCCTCCACTTT.

This clone has only a few counts. The rearrangement links TRBV6-5 to TRBJ1-4; the D gene is possibly TRBD1 (5 bases). Trimming stripped 2 bases from V and 7 bases from J, with 14 bases between. Germline values: CDR1 MNHEY, CDR2 SVGAGI. CDR3 length: 15 amino acids. This chain's CDR3 is CASSYQEGILEKLFF. The CDR3 region has the DNA TGTGCCAGCAGTTACCAGGAGGGGATCCTTGAAAAACTGTTTTTT.

The genes are TRBV11-2 and TRBJ2-7; 8 bases fit TRBD1. The germline V gene encodes CDR1 SGHAT and CDR2 FQNNGV. With V trimmed by 0 bases and J by 3 bases, 4 bases remained unmatched. The CDR3 is 15 amino acids. CDR3 DNA sequence: TGTGCCAGCAGCTTAGATGTTGGGACAGGCTACGAGCAGTACTTC. It translates to CASSLDVGTGYEQYF.

This clone has just one count. The CDR3 sequence: CASSPTRTSGASSSYNEQFF. CDR3 DNA sequence: TGTGCCAGCAGCCCAACCCGGACTAGCGGGGCCTCAAGCTCCTACAATGAGCAGTTCTTC. This sequence joins TRBV13 and TRBJ2-1; TRBD2 agrees at 12 bases. The CDR3 is 20 amino acids. With 5 bases clipped from V and 0 bases from J, the junction kept 14 bases outside the gene matches. Per the germline V gene, CDR1 is PRHDT and CDR2 is FYEKMQ (reference sequence).

V and J are TRBV28 and TRBJ1-2; D is unclear. Germline values: CDR1 MDHEN, CDR2 SYDVKM. This CDR3 region has 14 residues. V was cut by 1 base and J by 10 bases, with 16 bases left in between. The CDR3 DNA reads TGTGCCAGCAGTTTATTAGGGCCAGGTAGCGACTACACCTTC. Its translation: CASSLLGPGSDYTF.

V is TRBV28 and J is TRBJ2-3; the D is unclear. V gave up 8 bases and J gave up 1 base, with 7 bases separating them. This CDR3 is built from 12 residues. Germline lookup yields CDR1 MDHEN and CDR2 SYDVKM. In DNA form, the CDR3 reads TGTGCCAGCGCCCTAGGCACAGATACGCAGTATTTT. This gives the protein CASALGTDTQYF.

The V and J genes are TRBV12-5 and TRBJ1-1; 10 bases are shared with TRBD1. The V and J ends lost 3 bases and 4 bases, in that order; junction bases with no gene match: 8. CDR3 length: 16 residues. Germline V gives CDR1 LGHNT, CDR2 FRNRAP. The chain's CDR3 is CASGFEGTGDATEAFF. The CDR3 DNA reads TGTGCTAGTGGTTTCGAGGGGACAGGGGACGCCACTGAAGCTTTCTTT.

The chain links TRBV19 to TRBJ2-7; D call uncertain. The CDR3 has 14 residues. The V gene lost 4 bases and the J gene lost 4 bases, with 14 bases spanning the gap. CDR1 and CDR2 from the germline V gene are LNHDA and SQIVND (reference sequence). Written as DNA, the CDR3 is TGTGCCAGTAGTAAGACTCCTTCAAGGTACGAGCAGTACTTC. Translated, it gives CASSKTPSRYEQYF.